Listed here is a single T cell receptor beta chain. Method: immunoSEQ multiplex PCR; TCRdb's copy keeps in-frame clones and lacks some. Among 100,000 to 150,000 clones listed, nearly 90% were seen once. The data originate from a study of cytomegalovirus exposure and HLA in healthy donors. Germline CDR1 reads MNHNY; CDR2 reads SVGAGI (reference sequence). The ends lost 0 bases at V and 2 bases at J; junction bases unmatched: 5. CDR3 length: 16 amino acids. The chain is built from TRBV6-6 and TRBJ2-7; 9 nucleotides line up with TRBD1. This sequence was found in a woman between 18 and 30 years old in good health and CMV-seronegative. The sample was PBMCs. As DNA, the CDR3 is TGTGCCAGCAGTTACTCGACGACAGGGGGTACCTACGAGCAGTACTTC. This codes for CASSYSTTGGTYEQYF.